This T cell receptor (beta chain) was observed in a study of OX40 agonist ivuxolimab in advanced cancers. In the study overall: A diagnosis of hepatocellular carcinoma, melanoma, renal cell or head and neck cancer was present in dose-escalation patients. Patients with prior anti-PD-1, anti-PD-L1 or anti-CTLA-4 therapy were eligible; roughly 40% had some.

The study's findings and limits: Expanded clones tended on average to be more numerous among CD8+ T cells than CD4+.

Of note for this clone: Its antigen is as yet unknown.

Unmatched junction bases numbered 8, after V lost 0 bases and J lost 1 base. This CDR3 has 18 amino acids. CDR1 and CDR2 from the germline V gene are SGHRS and YFSETQ. TCRdb keeps only in-frame clones here, not all; method: immunoSEQ multiplex PCR. The table lists 60,000 to 100,000 clones, 92% of them singletons. The sequencing here drew on CD4+ or CD8+ T cells sorted from blood, taken in a trial of the OX40 agonist ivuxolimab. The genes are TRBV5-1 and TRBJ1-3, with 9 bases aligning to TRBD1. The sequence was collected from an adult with an advanced solid tumor such as melanoma, head and neck, liver or kidney cancer. In nucleotides, the CDR3 is TGCGCCAGCAGCTTGGGACCCCGGGACAGGGCATCTGGAAACACCATATATTTT. Translating gives CASSLGPRDRASGNTIYF. Based on the CDR3 plus reference TRBV5-1 and TRBJ1-3, the full variable domain is KAGVTQTPRYLIKTRGQQVTLSCSPISGHRSVSWYQQTPGQGLQFLFEYFSETQRNKGNFPGRFSGRQFSNSRSEMNVSTLELGDSALYLCASSLGPRDRASGNTIYFGEGSWLTVV.